This record covers a single TCR beta chain. What it binds is not known. This entry belongs to a study of T cell responses to AZD1222 COVID-19 vaccine. Study in general: Analyses pooled second doses at about 4 or about 12 weeks.

Method: immunoSEQ multiplex PCR; TCRdb's copy keeps in-frame clones and lacks some. Here the sample spans 110,000 to 150,000 clones, about 86% being singletons. The CDR3 consists of 14 residues. Trimming cost V 8 bases and J 3 bases; bases outside gene matches: 7. In germline, CDR1 is SGHVS, CDR2 FQNEAQ. General study results and limits: Just 5 to 7 AZD1222 recipients were seropositive at baseline. Increased Spike-specific TCR breadth and depth were observed after two AZD1222 doses. Spike regions recognized by vaccine-associated CD4 TCRs spanned the protein, led by 160-218 and 743-854.

Sequencing used peripheral blood, obtained on day 0 of AZD1222 vaccination. The chain couples TRBV7-8 to TRBJ1-1, with TRBD1 matching over 9 bases. The sequence derives from an adult in good health. CDR3 in amino acids: CASLRGTGHTEAFF. The CDR3 nucleotides are TGTGCCAGCCTGCGGGGGACAGGGCACACTGAAGCTTTCTTT. The full variable domain, rest sourced from reference TRBV7-8 and TRBJ1-1, is GAGVSQSPRYKVAKRGQDVALRCDPISGHVSLFWYQQALGQGPEFLTYFQNEAQLDKSGLPSDRFFAERPEGSVSTLKIQRTQQEDSAVYLCASLRGTGHTEAFFGQGTRLTVV.